This T cell receptor beta chain was observed in a study of T cell responses to AZD1222 COVID-19 vaccine (dated by TCRdb to the early 2020s). About the study as a whole: AZD1222 recipients whose second dose came at about 4 weeks and those whose second dose came at about 12 weeks were combined into one group, since spike-specific TCR depth and breadth did not differ between the two schedules. TCR sequencing covered about 230 trial participants: approximately 200 given two doses of AZD1222 and 26 given two doses of MenACWY control vaccine. Trial participants were enrolled by age into 18-55, 56-69 and 70-plus year subgroups, with roughly 150, 30 and 60 TCR-sequenced participants respectively.

Overall results and qualifications from the work: The whole spike protein was spanned by vaccine-associated CD4 TCRs, and dominant responses were seen in regions 160-218 and 743-854. Participants were mostly white British and included more females than males, and it was suggested by the authors that clonal diversity may have been underestimated. Spike-specific TCR breadth and depth rose significantly after two AZD1222 doses compared with day 0 and with MenACWY recipients. Only five to seven AZD1222 recipients were SARS-CoV-2 seropositive at baseline, limiting conclusions about previously exposed vaccinees. Because no day 14 peak-response samples were available, repertoires were characterized only after the peak T cell response. In the small 56-69-year group, the increase in depth fell short of significance, most likely because of low power. Reportedly, close to half of the unique spike-specific TCRs recognized epitopes lying outside the regions that are mutated in the B.1.351 and B.1.1.7 variants.

The trim is 5 bases for V and 0 bases for J, with a gap of 14 bases between the germline ends. Looking up the germline V gene yields CDR1 KGHSH and CDR2 LQKENI. The CDR3 has 16 amino acids, counting the end cysteine and phenylalanine. Kept here is only the CDR3 DNA, which spans 48 bases and is read in frame from base 1. Sample time point, as interpreted from the label and publication: baseline before first vaccination. Vaccinee samples were obtained from the UK trials COV001 and COV002, which included a single-blind randomized controlled phase 2/3 trial of AZD1222 (ChAdOx1 nCoV-19) in healthy adults. For TCRbeta chain sequencing, PBMC samples from trial participants were taken at day 0 and at day 28 after the second dose. The CDR3 regions of human TCRbeta chains were analyzed by immunosequencing. The authors' pipeline ran thus. TCRs in the repertoires were compared against a reference library of SARS-CoV-2-specific TCRs that had been generated with the MIRA antigen-specificity platform. Breadth was defined as the fraction of unique TCRs that were SARS-CoV-2-associated, and depth was defined as the fraction of total T cells that were SARS-CoV-2-associated. Using the MIRA data, every spike-specific TCR was mapped to the spike region that the TCR reacted to and assigned to either a CD4 or a CD8 class. Log10-transformed breadth and depth values were compared by one-way ANOVA with Sidak's multiple comparisons tests. TCRdb retrieved this table from immuneACCESS and kept in-frame rearrangements only. Not all clones are present; in checked studies, unresolved V genes account for under half, and no reason is known for the remainder. That table supplies the V and J calls and clone size; D and trimming were determined from the DNA. The sample profile shows roughly 120,000 clones; 88% of them were found once. The ten largest clonotypes hold approximately 17% of the sample.

As regards this clone: It lacks a known antigen. Base quality data are lacking; no much larger clone is found one base away.

The sequenced sample was peripheral blood, obtained on day 0 of AZD1222 vaccination. The chain is encoded by TRBV18 joined to TRBJ2-1, with the D gene call left open. This clonotype originated in an adult in good health. The nucleotide sequence is given as TGTGCCAGCTCAAGGGCGCCAACTAACTCCTACAATGAGCAGTTCTTC. Translated, it gives CASSRAPTNSYNEQFF.